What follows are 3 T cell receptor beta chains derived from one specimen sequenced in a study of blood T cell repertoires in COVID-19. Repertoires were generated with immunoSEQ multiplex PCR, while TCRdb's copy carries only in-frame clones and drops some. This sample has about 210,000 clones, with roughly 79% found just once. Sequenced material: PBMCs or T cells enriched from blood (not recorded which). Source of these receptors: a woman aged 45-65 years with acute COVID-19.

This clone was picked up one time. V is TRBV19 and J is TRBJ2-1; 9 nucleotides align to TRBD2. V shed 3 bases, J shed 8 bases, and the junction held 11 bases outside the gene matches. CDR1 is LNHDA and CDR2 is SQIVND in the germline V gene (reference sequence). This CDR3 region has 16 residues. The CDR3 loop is CASSIIVRGGSYEQFF. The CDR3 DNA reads TGTGCCAGTAGTATCATAGTGCGGGGGGGCTCTTATGAGCAGTTCTTC. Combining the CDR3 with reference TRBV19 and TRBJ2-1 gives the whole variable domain DGGITQSPKYLFRKEGQNVTLSCEQNLNHDAMYWYRQDPGQGLRLIYYSQIVNDFQKGDIAEGYSVSREKKESFPLTVTSAQKNPTAFYLCASSIIVRGGSYEQFFGPGTRLTVL.

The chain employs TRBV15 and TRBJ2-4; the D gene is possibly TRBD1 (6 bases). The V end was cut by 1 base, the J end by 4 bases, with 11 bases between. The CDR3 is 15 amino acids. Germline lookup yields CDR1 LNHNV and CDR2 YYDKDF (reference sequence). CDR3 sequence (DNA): TGTGCCACCAGCAGAGCTGGACAGCTAAAAAACATTCAGTACTTC. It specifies CATSRAGQLKNIQYF.

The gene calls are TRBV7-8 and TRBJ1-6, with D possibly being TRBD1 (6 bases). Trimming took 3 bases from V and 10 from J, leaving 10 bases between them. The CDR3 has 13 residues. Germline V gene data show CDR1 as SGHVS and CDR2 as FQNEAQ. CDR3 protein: CASSLAGASPLHF. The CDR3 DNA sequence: TGTGCCAGCAGCTTGGCAGGGGCCTCACCCCTCCACTTT.